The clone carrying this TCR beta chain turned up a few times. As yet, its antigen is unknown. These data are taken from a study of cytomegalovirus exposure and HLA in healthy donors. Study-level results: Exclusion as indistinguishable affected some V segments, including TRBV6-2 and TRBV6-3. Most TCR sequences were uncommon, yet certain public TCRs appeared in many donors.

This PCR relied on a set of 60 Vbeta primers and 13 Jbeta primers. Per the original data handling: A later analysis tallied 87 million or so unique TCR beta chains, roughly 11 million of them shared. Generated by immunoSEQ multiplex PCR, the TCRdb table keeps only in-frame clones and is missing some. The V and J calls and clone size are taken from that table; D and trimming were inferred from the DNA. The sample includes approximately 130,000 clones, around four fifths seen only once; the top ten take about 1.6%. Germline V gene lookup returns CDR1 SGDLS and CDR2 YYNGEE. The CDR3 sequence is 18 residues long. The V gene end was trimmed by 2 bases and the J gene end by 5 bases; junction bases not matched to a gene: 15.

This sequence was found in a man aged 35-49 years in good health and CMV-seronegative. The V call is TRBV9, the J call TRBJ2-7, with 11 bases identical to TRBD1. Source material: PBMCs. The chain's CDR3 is CASSVTGTGGTLRNEQYF. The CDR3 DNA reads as TGTGCCAGCAGCGTGACCGGGACAGGGGGTACTCTAAGGAACGAGCAGTACTTC.